This TCR beta chain was recovered during a study of T cells in Graves' hyperthyroidism and ophthalmopathy. It was RNA transcripts that yielded the amplified TCR beta CDR3 regions. First-round RT-PCR targeting the TCR CDR3 was performed with the HTBI primer set. TCRdb used MiXCR to reprocess the multiplex PCR reads, holding one entry per CDR3 protein. The sample shows about 640,000 distinct CDR3 sequences, about 20% of them seen only once. Ophthalmopathy patients had Clinical Activity Score at least 3, NOSPECS grade at least 4, duration under 3 months. V trimming: 8 bases; J trimming: 3 bases; junction bases outside the gene matches: 8. Per germline, CDR1 DFQATT and CDR2 SNEGSKA (reference sequence). The CDR3 has 13 residues. This clonotype was detected many times.

V is TRBV20-1 and J is TRBJ2-7, with 9 positions matching TRBD2. The receptor's source is a man younger than 45 with Graves' ophthalmopathy. The material sequenced was blood. The CDR3 reads CSTPAGGDYEQYF. The DNA for the CDR3 is TGCAGTACCCCGGCGGGAGGGGACTACGAGCAGTACTTC.